Each of the 21 T cell receptor beta chains below was sequenced from the same sample in a study of shared clonotypes between healthy human individuals. Sequencing was performed with immunoSEQ multiplex PCR; in TCRdb, only in-frame clones are kept and a portion is missing. The sample lists over 850,000 clones, around 78% occurring once. Specimen: memory CD4+ T cells from PBMCs. The subset was: CD45RA-negative fraction. The receptors derive from a man between 18 and 29 years old in good health. Some clones in this sample may be carry-over from other donors' samples.

The V and J genes are TRBV5-4 and TRBJ2-5; D not certain. In germline, CDR1 is SGHNT, CDR2 YYREEE (reference sequence). CDR3 size: 13 residues. V lost 3 bases, J lost 2 bases, and 8 bases lay in between. CDR3 nucleotides: TGTGCCAGCAGCTCGAAGCTACAAGAGACCCAGTACTTC. Its protein is CASSSKLQETQYF.

The V gene is TRBV30, the J gene TRBJ2-3; TRBD2 matches 12 bases. V trimming: 0 bases; J trimming: 6 bases; junction bases outside the gene matches: 7. The CDR3 covers 16 residues. Germline values: CDR1 GTSNPN, CDR2 SVGIG (reference sequence). CDR3: CAWSVTSGSVRDTQYF. The CDR3 coding sequence is TGTGCCTGGAGTGTGACTAGCGGGAGTGTTCGGGATACGCAGTATTTT.

The chain links TRBV7-8 to TRBJ1-4; D is perhaps TRBD1 (5 bases). The length of the CDR3 is 13 residues. V was pared by 5 bases and J by 3 bases, with 7 bases between. CDR1 SGHVS and CDR2 FQNEAQ come from the germline V gene. The CDR3 protein is CASSQGPNEKLFF. DNA for the CDR3: TGTGCCAGCAGCCAGGGTCCTAATGAAAAACTGTTTTTT.

The table lists this clone with many counts. The chain employs TRBV2 and TRBJ2-1; D tentatively fits TRBD1 or TRBD2 (5 bases each). The CDR3 is 17 amino acids. Deletions cut 4 bases from V and 0 bases from J, with 16 bases between. CDR1 and CDR2 from the germline V gene are SNHLY and FYNNEI. CDR3 in DNA: TGTGCCAGCAGTGGGGGGTATATGGCAAGCTCCTACAATGAGCAGTTCTTC. Its translation: CASSGGYMASSYNEQFF.

In this sample, this clone turned up once. The rearrangement uses TRBV29-1 and TRBJ1-2; 10 bases match TRBD1. V shed 4 bases and J 6 bases; nucleotides not matched to a gene: 5. The CDR3 spans 13 residues. The V gene's germline CDR1 is SQVTM and CDR2 ANQGSEA. CDR3 region: CSVGDRGRDGYTF. The CDR3, as DNA: TGCAGCGTTGGCGACAGGGGGCGAGATGGCTACACCTTC.

This clone appeared once. The chain is built from TRBV18 and TRBJ1-4; D remains ambiguous. V lost 0 bases, J lost 7 bases, and 15 bases lay in between. The CDR3 spans 16 residues. In germline, CDR1 is KGHSH, CDR2 LQKENI. The CDR3 coding sequence is TGTGCCAGCTCACCACCCCGGGCCAGTGGAGTTGAAAAACTGTTTTTT. Translation gives CASSPPRASGVEKLFF.

The chain couples TRBV6-6 to TRBJ1-2; D gene unclear. Trimming took off 0 bases at V and 5 bases at J, with 10 bases between the two ends. Germline CDR1 is MNHNY and CDR2 is SVGAGI (reference sequence). CDR3 length equals 14 residues. In DNA form, the CDR3 reads TGTGCCAGCAGTTACTCGACGGCAGAATATGGCTACACCTTC. Its translation is CASSYSTAEYGYTF.

This chain connects TRBV7-2 to TRBJ2-2; 8 bases are a match to TRBD1. With V trimmed by 4 bases and J by 1 base, 2 bases remained unmatched. This CDR3 has 15 amino acids. Germline V CDR1 and CDR2: SGHTA, FQGNSA. This chain's CDR3 is CASSSRGRNTGELFF. CDR3 DNA sequence: TGTGCCAGCAGCTCCAGGGGGCGGAACACCGGGGAGCTGTTTTTT.

The rearrangement joins TRBV19 to TRBJ1-1; 10 bases fit TRBD1. CDR3 length equals 14 residues. Germline V lookup: CDR1 LNHDA, CDR2 SQIVND (reference sequence). The V segment lost 6 bases and the J segment 6 bases; nucleotides outside the gene matches: 7. This CDR3 reads CASSLGQGWSEAFF. The CDR3, as DNA: TGTGCCAGTAGCCTGGGACAGGGGTGGTCTGAAGCTTTCTTT.

This clone has more than one count but fewer than ten. This sequence joins TRBV30 and TRBJ1-1, with no clear D. The germline V and J ends were trimmed by 0 bases and 1 base, with 6 bases remaining between them. The V gene's germline CDR1 is GTSNPN and CDR2 SVGIG (reference sequence). This CDR3 has 13 residues. DNA for the CDR3: TGTGCCTGGAGTGTAGACACGAACACTGAAGCTTTCTTT. It translates to CAWSVDTNTEAFF. The full variable domain, completed using reference TRBV30 and TRBJ1-1, is SQTIHQWPATLVQPVGSPLSLECTVEGTSNPNLYWYRQAAGRGLQLLFYSVGIGQISSEVPQNLSASRPQDRQFILSSKKLLLSDSGFYLCAWSVDTNTEAFFGQGTRLTVV.

V gene TRBV19 combines with J gene TRBJ2-7, with TRBD2 matching 11 bases. CDR3 length: 14 residues. Germline CDR1 and CDR2: LNHDA and SQIVND (reference sequence). After removal of 6 bases from V and 6 bases from J, the junction contained 7 bases not matched to a gene. DNA of the CDR3: TGTGCCAGTAGACTAGCGGGAGTTTCTGGCGAGCAGTACTTC. Translation gives CASRLAGVSGEQYF.

The chain joins TRBV18 to TRBJ2-7, with D perhaps given as TRBD1 or TRBD2 (5 bases each). Germline lookup yields CDR1 KGHSH and CDR2 LQKENI. V was cut by 4 bases and J by 3 bases, with 13 bases left in between. CDR3 length: 14 amino acids. The CDR3 sequence: CASSLLFGGYEQYF. The CDR3 DNA follows: TGTGCCAGCTCACTCTTGTTTGGGGGCTACGAGCAGTACTTC.

This sequence joins TRBV11-2 and TRBJ2-5, with D possibly being TRBD2 (6 bases). V was clipped by 6 bases and J by 2 bases, with 10 bases between them. CDR1 and CDR2 (germline): SGHAT, FQNNGV. The CDR3 length is 13 residues. CDR3 loop: CASSTGRQETQYF. CDR3 sequence (DNA): TGTGCCAGCAGTACGGGGAGGCAAGAGACCCAGTACTTC.

The V call is TRBV11-3, the J call TRBJ2-7, with 11 bases identical to TRBD1. CDR3 length equals 18 residues. Unmatched junction bases numbered 14, after V lost 5 bases and J lost 2 bases. Germline V gene sequence: CDR1 SGHNT, CDR2 YENEEA. The chain's CDR3 is CASSPPGTGGWGAYEQYF. The CDR3 DNA reads as TGTGCCAGCAGCCCCCCGGGGACAGGGGGTTGGGGGGCCTACGAGCAGTACTTC.

V and J are TRBV27 and TRBJ2-1, with D possibly being TRBD1 or TRBD2 (6 bases each). Per the germline V gene, CDR1 is MNHEY and CDR2 is SMNVEV (reference sequence). The CDR3 has 15 residues. V was trimmed by 10 bases and J by 4 bases, leaving 20 bases between them. CDR3 amino acids: CATLMYRAGYNEQFF. CDR3 nucleotides: TGTGCCACCCTTATGTACAGGGCGGGATACAATGAGCAGTTCTTC.

The chain couples TRBV19 to TRBJ2-3; D gene ambiguous. The CDR3 is 16 amino acids. Trimming cost V 4 bases and J 2 bases, with 16 bases left between them. Germline V lookup: CDR1 LNHDA, CDR2 SQIVND (reference sequence). CDR3 bases: TGTGCCAGTAGTACCCCGTACCCAAGGGACACAGATACGCAGTATTTT. Its protein product is CASSTPYPRDTDTQYF.

This clone was counted ten times or more. The DNA of the CDR3 is TGCGCCAGCAGCTCGGGGGCAGCGAACACCGGGGAGCTGTTTTTT. Translating it yields CASSSGAANTGELFF. The genes are TRBV5-1 and TRBJ2-2; D may match TRBD1 or TRBD2 (6 bases each). The germline V and J ends were trimmed by 3 bases and 0 bases, with 9 bases remaining between them. The germline gives CDR1 SGHRS, CDR2 YFSETQ. CDR3 length: 15 amino acids.

As to this clone: A clone one base away is much larger, so this may be a read error. The J gene is TRBJ2-5, the V gene TRBV5-1; maybe TRBD1 (7 bases). V lost 5 bases and J lost 3, with 14 bases in between. The CDR3 totals 14 residues. CDR1 SGHRS and CDR2 YFSETQ come from the germline V gene. In DNA form, the CDR3 reads TGCGCCAGCAGACGTGACAGGGAGGAAGAGACCCAGTACTTC. It encodes CASRRDREEETQYF.

Points on this clone: Other nucleotide sequences in the sample specify the same CDR3. This chain's CDR3 is CASSQGGSNQPQHF. Written as DNA, the CDR3 is TGTGCCAGCAGCCAAGGGGGGAGCAATCAGCCCCAGCATTTT. This rearrangement joins TRBV28 to TRBJ1-5; tentatively, D is TRBD1 (6 bases). Germline V gene data show CDR1 as MDHEN and CDR2 as SYDVKM. Trimming left V 6 bases short and J 1 base short, with 10 bases between. The CDR3 has 14 residues.

This chain links TRBV5-1 with TRBJ2-5; TRBD2 matches at 10 bases. The CDR3 sequence is 16 residues long. V gave up 1 base and J gave up 5 bases; unmatched junction bases: 8. Germline CDR1 is SGHRS and CDR2 is YFSETQ. CDR3 sequence reads: CASSLMLAGVGETQYF. CDR3 coding DNA: TGCGCCAGCAGCTTGATGCTAGCGGGAGTTGGGGAGACCCAGTACTTC.

V is TRBV11-2 and J is TRBJ2-5, with 11 bases identical to TRBD1. The germline CDR1 and CDR2 sequences are SGHAT and FQNNGV. CDR3 length: 16 residues. The trim removed 3 bases at V and 4 bases at J, leaving 7 bases unmatched. The CDR3 sequence: CASSLNTGTGGETQYF. In nucleotides, the CDR3 is TGTGCCAGCAGCTTGAACACCGGGACAGGGGGAGAGACCCAGTACTTC.